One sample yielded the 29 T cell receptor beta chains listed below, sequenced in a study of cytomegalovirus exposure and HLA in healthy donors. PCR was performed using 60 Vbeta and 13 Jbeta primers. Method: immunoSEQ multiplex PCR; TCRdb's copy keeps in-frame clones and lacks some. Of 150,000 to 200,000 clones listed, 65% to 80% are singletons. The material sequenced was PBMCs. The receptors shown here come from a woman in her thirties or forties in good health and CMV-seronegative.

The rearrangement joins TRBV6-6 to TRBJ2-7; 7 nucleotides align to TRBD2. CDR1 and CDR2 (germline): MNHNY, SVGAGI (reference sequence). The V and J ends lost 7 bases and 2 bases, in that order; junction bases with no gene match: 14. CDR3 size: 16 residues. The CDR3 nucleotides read TGTGCCAGCATTTTACTCGGGGCGGGGGTCCCCTACGAGCAGTACTTC. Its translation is CASILLGAGVPYEQYF.

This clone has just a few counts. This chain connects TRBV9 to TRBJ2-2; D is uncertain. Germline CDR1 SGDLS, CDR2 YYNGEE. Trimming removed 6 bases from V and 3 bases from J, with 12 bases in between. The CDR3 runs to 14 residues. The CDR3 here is CASKLGEDTGELFF. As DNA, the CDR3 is TGTGCCAGCAAACTTGGAGAGGACACCGGGGAGCTGTTTTTT.

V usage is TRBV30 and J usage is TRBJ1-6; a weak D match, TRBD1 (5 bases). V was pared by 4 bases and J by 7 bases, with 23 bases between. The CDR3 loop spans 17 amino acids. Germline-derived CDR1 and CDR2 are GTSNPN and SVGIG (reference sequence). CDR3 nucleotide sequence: TGTGCCTGGACCCAGCCAGGGAGGGGCAGGGAAAATTCACCCCTCCACTTT. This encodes CAWTQPGRGRENSPLHF.

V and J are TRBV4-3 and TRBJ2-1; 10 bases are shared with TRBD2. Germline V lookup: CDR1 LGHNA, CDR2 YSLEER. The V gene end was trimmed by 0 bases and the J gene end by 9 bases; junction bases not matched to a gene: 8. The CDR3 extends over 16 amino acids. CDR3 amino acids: CASSQDRGLASAEQFF. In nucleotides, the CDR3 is TGCGCCAGCAGCCAAGATAGGGGACTAGCGTCGGCTGAGCAGTTCTTC.

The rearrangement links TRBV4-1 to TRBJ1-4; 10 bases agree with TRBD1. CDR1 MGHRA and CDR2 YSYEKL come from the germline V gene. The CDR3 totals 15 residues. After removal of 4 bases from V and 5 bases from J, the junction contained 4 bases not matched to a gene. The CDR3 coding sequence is TGCGCCAGCAGCCTACCGGGACAGGGGAATGAAAAACTGTTTTTT. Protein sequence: CASSLPGQGNEKLFF.

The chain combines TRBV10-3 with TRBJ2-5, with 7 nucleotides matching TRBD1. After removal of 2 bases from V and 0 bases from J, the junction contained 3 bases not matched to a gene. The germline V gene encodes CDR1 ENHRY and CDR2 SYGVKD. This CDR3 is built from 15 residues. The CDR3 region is CAISEGQAHQETQYF. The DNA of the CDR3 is TGTGCCATCAGTGAGGGACAGGCACACCAAGAGACCCAGTACTTC.

The CDR3 bases are TGTGCCAGCAGCTCCCTAGGGACAGGCACAGATACGCAGTATTTT. Translating gives CASSSLGTGTDTQYF. The rearrangement joins TRBV7-2 to TRBJ2-3; 7 bases line up with TRBD1. The germline CDR1 and CDR2 sequences are SGHTA and FQGNSA. The CDR3 extends over 15 amino acids. Germline trimming cut 4 bases from V and 1 base from J; bases unmatched to any gene: 5.

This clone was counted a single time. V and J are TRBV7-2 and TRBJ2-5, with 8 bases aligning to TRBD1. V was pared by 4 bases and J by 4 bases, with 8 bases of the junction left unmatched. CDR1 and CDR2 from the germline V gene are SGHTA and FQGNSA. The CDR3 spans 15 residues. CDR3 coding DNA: TGTGCCAGCAGCTCCGGACAGGGAGTCGGAGAGACCCAGTACTTC. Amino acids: CASSSGQGVGETQYF. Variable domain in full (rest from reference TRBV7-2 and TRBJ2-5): GAGVSQSPSNKVTEKGKDVELRCDPISGHTALYWYRQSLGQGLEFLIYFQGNSAPDKSGLPSDRFSAERTGGSVSTLTIQRTQQEDSAVYLCASSSGQGVGETQYFGPGTRLLVL.

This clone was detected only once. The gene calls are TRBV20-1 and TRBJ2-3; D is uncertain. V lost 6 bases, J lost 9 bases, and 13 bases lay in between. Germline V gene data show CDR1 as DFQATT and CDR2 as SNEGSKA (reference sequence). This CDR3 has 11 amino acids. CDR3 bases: TGCAGTGCCCGAGGTGGGTACACGCAGTATTTT. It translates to CSARGGYTQYF.

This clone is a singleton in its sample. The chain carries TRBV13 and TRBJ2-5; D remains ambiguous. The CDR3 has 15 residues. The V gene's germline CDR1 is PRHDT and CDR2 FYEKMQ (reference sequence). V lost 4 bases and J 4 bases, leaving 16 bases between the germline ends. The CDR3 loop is CASSSALSGRETQYF. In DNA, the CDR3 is TGTGCCAGCAGCTCCGCCCTTTCGGGTAGAGAGACCCAGTACTTC.

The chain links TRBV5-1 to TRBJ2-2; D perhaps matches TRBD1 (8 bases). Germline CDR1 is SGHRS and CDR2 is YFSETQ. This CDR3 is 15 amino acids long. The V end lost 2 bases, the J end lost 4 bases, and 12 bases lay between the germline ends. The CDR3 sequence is CASSLQGGSTGELFF. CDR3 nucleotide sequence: TGCGCCAGCAGCTTACAGGGGGGGAGCACCGGGGAGCTGTTTTTT.

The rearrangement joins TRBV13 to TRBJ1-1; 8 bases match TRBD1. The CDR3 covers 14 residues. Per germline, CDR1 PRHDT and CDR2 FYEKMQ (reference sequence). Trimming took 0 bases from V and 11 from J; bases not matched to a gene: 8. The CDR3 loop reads CASSLGAGGSEAFF. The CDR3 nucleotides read TGTGCCAGCAGCTTAGGTGCAGGGGGCTCAGAGGCTTTCTTT.

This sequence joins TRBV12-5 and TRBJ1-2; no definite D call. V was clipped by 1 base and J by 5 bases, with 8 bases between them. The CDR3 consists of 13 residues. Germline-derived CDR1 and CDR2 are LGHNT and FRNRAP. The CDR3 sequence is CASGLGAQYGYTF. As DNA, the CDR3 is TGTGCTAGTGGTTTGGGGGCCCAGTATGGCTACACCTTC.

The DNA of the CDR3 is TGCGCCAGCAGCGCGACAGGGGCCGGGGCCAACGTCCTGACTTTC. Translation: CASSATGAGANVLTF. The chain recombines TRBV5-1 with TRBJ2-6; 8 nucleotides match TRBD1. The V and J ends lost 4 bases and 4 bases, in that order; junction bases with no gene match: 4. The CDR3 runs to 15 residues. Germline V gene sequence: CDR1 SGHRS, CDR2 YFSETQ.

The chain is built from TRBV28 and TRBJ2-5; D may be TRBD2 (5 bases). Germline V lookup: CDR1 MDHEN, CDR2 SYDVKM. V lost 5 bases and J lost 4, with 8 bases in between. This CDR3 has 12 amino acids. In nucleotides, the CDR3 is TGTGCCAGCAGTGAGGGATTAGAGACCCAGTACTTC. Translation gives CASSEGLETQYF.

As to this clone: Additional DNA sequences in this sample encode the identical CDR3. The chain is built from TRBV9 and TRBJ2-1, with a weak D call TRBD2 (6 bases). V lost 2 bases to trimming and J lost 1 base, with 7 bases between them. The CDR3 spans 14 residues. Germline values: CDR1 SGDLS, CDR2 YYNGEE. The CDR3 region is CASSVGGSYNEQFF. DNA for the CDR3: TGTGCCAGCAGCGTCGGGGGTTCCTACAATGAGCAGTTCTTC.

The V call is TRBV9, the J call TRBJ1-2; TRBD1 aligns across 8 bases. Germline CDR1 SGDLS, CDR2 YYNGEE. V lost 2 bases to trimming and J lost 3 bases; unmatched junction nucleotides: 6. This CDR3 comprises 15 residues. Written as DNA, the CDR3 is TGTGCCAGCAGCGTTGGCCCAGGGGGCGACTATGGCTACACCTTC. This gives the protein CASSVGPGGDYGYTF.

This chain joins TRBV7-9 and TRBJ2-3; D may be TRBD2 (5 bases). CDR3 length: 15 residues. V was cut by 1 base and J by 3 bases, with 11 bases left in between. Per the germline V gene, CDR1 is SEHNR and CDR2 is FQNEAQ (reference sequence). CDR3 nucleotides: TGTGCCAGCAGCTTAGTGGGCGGGTTGACAGATACGCAGTATTTT. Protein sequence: CASSLVGGLTDTQYF.

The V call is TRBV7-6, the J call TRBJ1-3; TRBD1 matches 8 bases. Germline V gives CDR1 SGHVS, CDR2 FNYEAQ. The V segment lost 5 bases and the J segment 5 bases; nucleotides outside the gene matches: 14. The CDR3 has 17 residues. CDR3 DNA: TGTGCCAGCAGCCAGATAGCGATTGGACAGGGCAGAAACACCATATATTTT. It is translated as CASSQIAIGQGRNTIYF.

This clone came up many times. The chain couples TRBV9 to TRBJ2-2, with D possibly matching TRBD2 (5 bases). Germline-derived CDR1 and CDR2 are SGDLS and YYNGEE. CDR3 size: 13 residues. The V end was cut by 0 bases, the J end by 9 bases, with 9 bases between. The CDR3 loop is CASSVEASWELFF. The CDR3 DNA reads TGTGCCAGCAGCGTAGAGGCTAGCTGGGAGCTGTTTTTT.

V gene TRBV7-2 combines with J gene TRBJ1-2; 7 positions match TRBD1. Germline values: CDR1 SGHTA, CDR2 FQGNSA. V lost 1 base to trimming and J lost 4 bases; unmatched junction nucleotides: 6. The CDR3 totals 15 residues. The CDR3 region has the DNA TGTGCCAGCAGCTTAGAAGCCAGGGGGAGCTATGGCTACACCTTC. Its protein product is CASSLEARGSYGYTF.

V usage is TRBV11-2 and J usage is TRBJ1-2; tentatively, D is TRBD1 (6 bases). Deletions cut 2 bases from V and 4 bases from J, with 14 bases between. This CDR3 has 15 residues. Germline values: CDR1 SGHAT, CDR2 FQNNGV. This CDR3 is CASSLTGSSVYGYTF. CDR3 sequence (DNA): TGTGCCAGCAGCTTAACAGGGAGTAGTGTCTATGGCTACACCTTC.

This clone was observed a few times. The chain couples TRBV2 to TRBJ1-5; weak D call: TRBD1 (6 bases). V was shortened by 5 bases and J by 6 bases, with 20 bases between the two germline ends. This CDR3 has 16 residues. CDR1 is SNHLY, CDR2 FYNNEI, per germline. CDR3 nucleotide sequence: TGTGCCAGCAGTCGTGGAGGACAGCTCCAGTTTCAGCCCCAGCATTTT. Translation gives CASSRGGQLQFQPQHF.

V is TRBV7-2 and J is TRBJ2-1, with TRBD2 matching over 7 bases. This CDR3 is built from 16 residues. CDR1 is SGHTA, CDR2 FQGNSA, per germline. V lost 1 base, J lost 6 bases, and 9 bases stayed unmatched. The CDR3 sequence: CASSLGSVAGSNEQFF. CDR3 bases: TGTGCCAGCAGCTTAGGGTCGGTAGCGGGTAGCAATGAGCAGTTCTTC.

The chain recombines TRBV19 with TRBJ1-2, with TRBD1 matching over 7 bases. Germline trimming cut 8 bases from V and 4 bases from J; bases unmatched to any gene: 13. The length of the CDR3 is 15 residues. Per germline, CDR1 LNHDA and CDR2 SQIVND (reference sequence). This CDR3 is CASYGRSWDSYGYTF. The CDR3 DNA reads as TGTGCCAGTTATGGAAGAAGTTGGGACAGCTATGGCTACACCTTC.

CDR3 protein: CASSINLAGVTEAFF. CDR3 DNA sequence: TGTGCCAGTAGTATTAACCTGGCAGGGGTCACTGAAGCTTTCTTT. The V gene is TRBV19, the J gene TRBJ1-1; possible D gene TRBD1, 6 bases. The ends were cut back, 3 bases at V and 4 bases at J, with 15 bases in the middle. The CDR3 is made up of 15 amino acids. Germline CDR1 LNHDA, CDR2 SQIVND (reference sequence). Combining the CDR3 with reference TRBV19 and TRBJ1-1 gives the whole variable domain DGGITQSPKYLFRKEGQNVTLSCEQNLNHDAMYWYRQDPGQGLRLIYYSQIVNDFQKGDIAEGYSVSREKKESFPLTVTSAQKNPTAFYLCASSINLAGVTEAFFGQGTRLTVV.

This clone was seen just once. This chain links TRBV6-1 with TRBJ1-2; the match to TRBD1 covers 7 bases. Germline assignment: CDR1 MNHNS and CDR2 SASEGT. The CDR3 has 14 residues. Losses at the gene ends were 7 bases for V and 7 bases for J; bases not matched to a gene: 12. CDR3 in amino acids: CASITTGLMGGYTF. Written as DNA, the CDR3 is TGTGCCAGCATTACGACAGGGCTAATGGGTGGCTACACCTTC.

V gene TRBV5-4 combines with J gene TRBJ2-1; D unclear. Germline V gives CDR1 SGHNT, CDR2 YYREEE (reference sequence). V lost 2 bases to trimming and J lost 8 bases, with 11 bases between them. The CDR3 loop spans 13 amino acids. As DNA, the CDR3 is TGTGCCAGCAGCTTTGAGGTTTGGGATGAGCAGTTCTTC. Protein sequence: CASSFEVWDEQFF.

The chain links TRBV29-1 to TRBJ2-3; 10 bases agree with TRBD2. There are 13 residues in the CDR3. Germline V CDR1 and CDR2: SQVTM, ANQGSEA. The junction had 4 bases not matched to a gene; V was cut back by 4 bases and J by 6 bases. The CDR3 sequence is CSVGGTSVDTQYF. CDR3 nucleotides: TGCAGCGTTGGTGGGACTAGCGTTGATACGCAGTATTTT.